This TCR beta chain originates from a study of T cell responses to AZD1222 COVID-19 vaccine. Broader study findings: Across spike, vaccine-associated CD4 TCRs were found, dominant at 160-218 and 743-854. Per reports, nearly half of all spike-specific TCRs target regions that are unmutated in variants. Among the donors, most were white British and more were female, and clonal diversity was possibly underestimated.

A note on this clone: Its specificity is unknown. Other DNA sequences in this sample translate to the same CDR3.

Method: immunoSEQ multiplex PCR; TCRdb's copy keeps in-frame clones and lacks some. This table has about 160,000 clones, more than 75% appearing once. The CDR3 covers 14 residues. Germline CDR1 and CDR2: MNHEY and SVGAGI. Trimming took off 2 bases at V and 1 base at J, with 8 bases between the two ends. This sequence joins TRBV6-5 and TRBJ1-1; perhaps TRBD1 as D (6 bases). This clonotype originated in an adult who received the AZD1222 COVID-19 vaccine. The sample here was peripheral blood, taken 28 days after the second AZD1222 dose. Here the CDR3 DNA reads TGTGCCAGCAGTTACCGGACAGAGAACACTGAAGCTTTCTTT. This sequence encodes CASSYRTENTEAFF.